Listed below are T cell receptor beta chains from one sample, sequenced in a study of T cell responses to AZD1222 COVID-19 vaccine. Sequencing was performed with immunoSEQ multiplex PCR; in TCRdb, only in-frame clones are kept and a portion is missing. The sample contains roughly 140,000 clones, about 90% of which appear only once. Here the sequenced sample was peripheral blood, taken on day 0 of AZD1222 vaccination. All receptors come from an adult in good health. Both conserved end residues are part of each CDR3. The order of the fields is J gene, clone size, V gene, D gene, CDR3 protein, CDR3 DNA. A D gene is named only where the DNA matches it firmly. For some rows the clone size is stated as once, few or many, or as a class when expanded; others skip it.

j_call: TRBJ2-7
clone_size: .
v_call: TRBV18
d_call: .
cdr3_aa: CASSTFSQGFHEQYF
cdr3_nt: TGTGCCAGCTCAACATTTTCTCAGGGTTTCCACGAGCAGTACTTC

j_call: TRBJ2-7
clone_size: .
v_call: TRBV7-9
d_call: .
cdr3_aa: CASSPVREVYEQYF
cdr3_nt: TGTGCCAGCAGCCCCGTCAGGGAGGTCTACGAGCAGTACTTC

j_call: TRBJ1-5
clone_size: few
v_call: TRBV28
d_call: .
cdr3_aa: CASREGSRAPQHF
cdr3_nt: TGTGCCAGCAGGGAGGGCAGCAGGGCTCCCCAGCATTTT

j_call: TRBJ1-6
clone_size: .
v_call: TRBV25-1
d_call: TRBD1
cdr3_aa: CASSESRQGISPLHF
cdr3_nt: TGTGCCAGCAGTGAATCGAGACAGGGGATTTCACCCCTCCACTTT

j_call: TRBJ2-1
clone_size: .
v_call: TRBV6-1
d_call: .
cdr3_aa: CASSDRDFLHNEQFF
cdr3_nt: TGTGCCAGCAGTGACAGGGATTTTTTGCACAATGAGCAGTTCTTC

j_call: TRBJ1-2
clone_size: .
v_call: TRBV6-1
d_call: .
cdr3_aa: CASSEGAGVGYTF
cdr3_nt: TGTGCCAGCAGTGAAGGGGCAGGGGTTGGCTACACCTTC

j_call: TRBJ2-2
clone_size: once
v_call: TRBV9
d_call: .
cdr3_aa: CASSVVMGQGTGELFF
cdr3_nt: TGTGCCAGCAGCGTAGTAATGGGGCAGGGCACCGGGGAGCTGTTTTTT

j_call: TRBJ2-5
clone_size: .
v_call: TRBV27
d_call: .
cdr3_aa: CASSPRGRETQYF
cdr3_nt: TGTGCCAGCAGTCCTCGGGGGAGGGAGACCCAGTACTTC

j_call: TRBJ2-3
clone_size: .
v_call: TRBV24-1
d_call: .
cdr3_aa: CATTSASGTDTQYF
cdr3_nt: TGTGCCACCACCAGCGCCAGCGGGACAGATACGCAGTATTTT

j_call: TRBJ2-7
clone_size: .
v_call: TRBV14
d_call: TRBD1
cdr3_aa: CASSPTPGQGAYEQYF
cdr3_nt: TGTGCCAGCAGTCCTACTCCGGGACAGGGGGCCTACGAGCAGTACTTC

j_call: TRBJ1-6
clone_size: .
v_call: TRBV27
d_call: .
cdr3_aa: CASSPPQGAGNSPLHF
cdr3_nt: TGTGCCAGCAGTCCACCTCAGGGTGCGGGCAATTCACCCCTCCACTTT

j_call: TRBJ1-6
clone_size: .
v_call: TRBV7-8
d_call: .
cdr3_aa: CASSARITAGESSPLHF
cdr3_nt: TGTGCCAGCAGCGCGCGGATCACGGCGGGGGAAAGTTCACCCCTCCACTTT

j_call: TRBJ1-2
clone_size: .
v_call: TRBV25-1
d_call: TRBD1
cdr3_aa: CASSPRGTAYGYTF
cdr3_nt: TGTGCCAGCAGTCCCCGAGGGACAGCCTATGGCTACACCTTC

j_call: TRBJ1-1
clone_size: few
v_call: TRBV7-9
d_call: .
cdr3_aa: CASSFGGGTEAFF
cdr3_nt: TGTGCCAGCAGCTTTGGAGGAGGCACTGAAGCTTTCTTT

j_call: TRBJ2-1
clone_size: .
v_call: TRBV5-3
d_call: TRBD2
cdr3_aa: CARSPAGSSYNEQFF
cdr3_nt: TGTGCCAGAAGCCCAGCGGGGAGCTCCTACAATGAGCAGTTCTTC

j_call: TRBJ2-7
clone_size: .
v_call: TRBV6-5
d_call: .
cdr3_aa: CASSSRGDPRGSEQYF
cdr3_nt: TGTGCCAGCAGTTCAAGGGGGGACCCCCGGGGAAGCGAGCAGTACTTC

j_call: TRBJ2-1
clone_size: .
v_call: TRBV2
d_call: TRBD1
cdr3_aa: CASSEERGRFYNEQFF
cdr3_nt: TGTGCCAGCAGTGAAGAGAGGGGGCGCTTCTACAATGAGCAGTTCTTC

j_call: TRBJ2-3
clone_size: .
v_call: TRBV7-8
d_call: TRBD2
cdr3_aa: CASSLRAGDTDTQYF
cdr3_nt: TGTGCCAGCAGCTTAAGGGCGGGAGATACAGATACGCAGTATTTT

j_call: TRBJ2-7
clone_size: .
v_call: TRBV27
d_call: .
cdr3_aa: CASRRQALASYEQYF
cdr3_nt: TGTGCCAGCAGGCGACAGGCCTTAGCCTCCTACGAGCAGTACTTC

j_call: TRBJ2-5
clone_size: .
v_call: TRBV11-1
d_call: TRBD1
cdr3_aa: CASSPTTGGLETQYF
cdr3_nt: TGTGCCAGCAGCCCGACGACAGGGGGCTTGGAGACCCAGTACTTC

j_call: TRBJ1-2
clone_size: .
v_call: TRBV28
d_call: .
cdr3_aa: CASRQPGTKVGYTF
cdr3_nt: TGTGCCAGCAGGCAACCGGGGACTAAGGTGGGCTACACCTTC

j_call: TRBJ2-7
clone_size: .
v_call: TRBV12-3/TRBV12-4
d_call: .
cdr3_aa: CASSPGTYEQYF
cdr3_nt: TGTGCCAGCAGCCCAGGGACGTACGAGCAGTACTTC

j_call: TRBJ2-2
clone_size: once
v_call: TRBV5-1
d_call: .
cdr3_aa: CASSLVGGGELFF
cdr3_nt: TGCGCCAGCAGCTTGGTTGGTGGCGGGGAGCTGTTTTTT

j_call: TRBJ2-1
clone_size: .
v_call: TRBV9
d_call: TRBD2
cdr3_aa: CASSVDGGRGNEQFF
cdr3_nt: TGTGCCAGCAGCGTAGATGGCGGGAGAGGCAATGAGCAGTTCTTC

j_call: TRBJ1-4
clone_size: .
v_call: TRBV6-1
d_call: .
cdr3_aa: CASSETAGRGGEKLFF
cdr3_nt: TGTGCCAGCAGTGAAACCGCGGGAAGGGGAGGGGAAAAACTGTTTTTT

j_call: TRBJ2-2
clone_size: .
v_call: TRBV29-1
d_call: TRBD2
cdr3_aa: CSARGGGGTGELFF
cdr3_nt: TGCAGCGCCCGGGGGGGCGGGGGCACCGGGGAGCTGTTTTTT

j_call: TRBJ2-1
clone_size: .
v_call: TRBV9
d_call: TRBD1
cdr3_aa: CASSVRFRGLGGNEQFF
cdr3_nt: TGTGCCAGCAGCGTAAGGTTTAGGGGGCTCGGCGGGAATGAGCAGTTCTTC

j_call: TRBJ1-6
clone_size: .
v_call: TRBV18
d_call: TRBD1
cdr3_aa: CASSGTGNNSPLHF
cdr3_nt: TGTGCCAGCTCCGGGACAGGCAATAATTCACCCCTCCACTTT

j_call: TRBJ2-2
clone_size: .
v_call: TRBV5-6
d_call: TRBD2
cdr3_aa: CASSLAGGPEHTGELFF
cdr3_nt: TGTGCCAGCAGCCTAGCGGGAGGGCCAGAGCACACCGGGGAGCTGTTTTTT

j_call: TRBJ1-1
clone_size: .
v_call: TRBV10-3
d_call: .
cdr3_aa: CAISGLNTEAFF
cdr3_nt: TGTGCCATCAGCGGATTGAACACTGAAGCTTTCTTT

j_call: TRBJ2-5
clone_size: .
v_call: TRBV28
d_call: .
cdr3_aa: CASATYGAGQETQYF
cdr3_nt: TGTGCCAGCGCGACTTACGGGGCAGGCCAAGAGACCCAGTACTTC

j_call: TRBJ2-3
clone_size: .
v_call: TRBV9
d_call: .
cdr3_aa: CASSAGGGDTQYF
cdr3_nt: TGTGCCAGCAGCGCCGGGGGTGGAGATACGCAGTATTTT

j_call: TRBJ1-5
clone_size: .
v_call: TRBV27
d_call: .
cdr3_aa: CASSYTYNQPQHF
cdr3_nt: TGTGCCAGCAGTTACACCTACAATCAGCCCCAGCATTTT

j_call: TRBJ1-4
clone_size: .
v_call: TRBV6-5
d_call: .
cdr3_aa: CASMPPRGEKLFF
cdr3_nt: TGTGCCAGCATGCCACCTCGGGGTGAAAAACTGTTTTTT

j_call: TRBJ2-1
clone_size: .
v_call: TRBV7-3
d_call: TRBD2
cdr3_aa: CASSPGTSGSGEQFF
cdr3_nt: TGTGCCAGCAGCCCCGGGACTAGCGGGAGTGGTGAGCAGTTCTTC

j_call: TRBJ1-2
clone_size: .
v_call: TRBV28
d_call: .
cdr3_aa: CASTTVGRLTLNYGYTF
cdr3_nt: TGTGCCAGCACCACGGTCGGCAGACTAACCCTTAACTATGGCTACACCTTC

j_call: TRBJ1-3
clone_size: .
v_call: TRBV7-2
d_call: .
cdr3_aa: CASSLVGRGNTIYF
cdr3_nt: TGTGCCAGCAGCTTAGTTGGGCGGGGGAACACCATATATTTT

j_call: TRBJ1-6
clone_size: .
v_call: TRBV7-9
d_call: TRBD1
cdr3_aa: CASSSGQGFYNSPLHF
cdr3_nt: TGTGCCAGCAGTTCGGGACAGGGATTCTATAATTCACCCCTCCACTTT

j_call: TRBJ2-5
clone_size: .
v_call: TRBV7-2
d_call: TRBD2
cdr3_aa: CASSFGLAGGGQETQYF
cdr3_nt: TGTGCCAGCAGCTTTGGACTAGCGGGAGGGGGACAAGAGACCCAGTACTTC

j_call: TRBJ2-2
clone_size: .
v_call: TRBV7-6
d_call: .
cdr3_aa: CASSFRAGRDDANTGELFF
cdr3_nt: TGTGCCAGCAGCTTTCGAGCGGGCAGAGATGACGCGAACACCGGGGAGCTGTTTTTT

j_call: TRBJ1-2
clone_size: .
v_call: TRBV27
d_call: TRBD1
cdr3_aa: CASSSRMTGHGGYTF
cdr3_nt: TGTGCCAGCAGTTCCAGAATGACAGGGCATGGGGGCTACACCTTC

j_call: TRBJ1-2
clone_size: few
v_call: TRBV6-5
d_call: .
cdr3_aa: CASSYGNNYGYTF
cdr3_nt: TGTGCCAGCAGTTACGGGAATAACTATGGCTACACCTTC

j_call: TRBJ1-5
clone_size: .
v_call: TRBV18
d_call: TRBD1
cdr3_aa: CASSPTGGKDQPQHF
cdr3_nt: TGTGCCAGCTCACCCACAGGGGGAAAGGATCAGCCCCAGCATTTT

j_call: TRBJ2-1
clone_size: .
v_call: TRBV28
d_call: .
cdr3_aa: CATTNLDGGEQFF
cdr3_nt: TGTGCCACCACTAATTTGGATGGGGGGGAGCAGTTCTTC

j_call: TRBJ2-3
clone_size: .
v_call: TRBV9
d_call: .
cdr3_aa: CASSVRLSTDTQYF
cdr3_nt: TGTGCCAGCAGCGTTCGCCTTAGCACAGATACGCAGTATTTT

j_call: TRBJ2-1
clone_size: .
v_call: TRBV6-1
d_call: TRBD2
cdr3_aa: CASSATGTSRFSSYNEQFF
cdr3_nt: TGTGCCAGCAGTGCAACCGGGACTAGCCGATTTAGCTCCTACAATGAGCAGTTCTTC

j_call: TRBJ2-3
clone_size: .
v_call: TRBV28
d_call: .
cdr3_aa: CASSSRMGVGDTQYF
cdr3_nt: TGTGCCAGCAGTTCCCGGATGGGGGTTGGGGATACGCAGTATTTT

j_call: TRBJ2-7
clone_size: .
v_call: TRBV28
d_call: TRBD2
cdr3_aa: CASWGLAGKSSYEQYF
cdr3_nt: TGTGCCTCCTGGGGACTAGCGGGAAAAAGCTCCTACGAGCAGTACTTC

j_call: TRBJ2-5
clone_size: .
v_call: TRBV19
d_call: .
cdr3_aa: CASSNRGGQETQYF
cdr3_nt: TGTGCCAGTAGCAACAGGGGAGGGCAAGAGACCCAGTACTTC

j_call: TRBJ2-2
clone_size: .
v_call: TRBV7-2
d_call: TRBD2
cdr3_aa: CASSLEGLAGHTGELFF
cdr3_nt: TGTGCCAGCAGCTTGGAGGGACTAGCGGGACACACCGGGGAGCTGTTTTTT

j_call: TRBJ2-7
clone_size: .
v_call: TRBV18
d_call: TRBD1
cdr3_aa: CASSTGTGGVEQYF
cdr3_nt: TGTGCCAGCTCAACCGGGACAGGGGGGGTCGAGCAGTACTTC

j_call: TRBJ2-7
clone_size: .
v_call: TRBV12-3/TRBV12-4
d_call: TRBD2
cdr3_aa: CASSFTSGYEQYF
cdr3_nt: TGTGCCAGCAGTTTCACTAGCGGCTACGAGCAGTACTTC

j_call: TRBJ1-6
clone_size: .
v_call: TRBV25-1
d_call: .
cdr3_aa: CASRPEGAYNSPLHF
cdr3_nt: TGTGCCAGCAGGCCCGAGGGGGCCTATAATTCACCCCTCCACTTT